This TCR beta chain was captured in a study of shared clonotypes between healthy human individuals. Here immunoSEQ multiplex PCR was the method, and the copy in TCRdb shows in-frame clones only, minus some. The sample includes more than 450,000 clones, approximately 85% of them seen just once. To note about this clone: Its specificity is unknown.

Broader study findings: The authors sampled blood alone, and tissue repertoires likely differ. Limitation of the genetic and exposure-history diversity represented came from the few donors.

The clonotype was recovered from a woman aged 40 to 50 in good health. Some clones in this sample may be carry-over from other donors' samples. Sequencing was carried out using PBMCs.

As DNA, the CDR3 is TGTGCCAGCAGCCCCGGTCCTACTGACGATGAGCAGTTCTTC. It specifies CASSPGPTDDEQFF. The chain joins TRBV7-2 to TRBJ2-1; D not certain. The germline V and J ends were trimmed by 5 bases and 8 bases, with 16 bases remaining between them. The CDR3 consists of 14 residues. Germline CDR1 and CDR2: SGHTA and FQGNSA.